This TCR beta chain was observed in a study of CD8 T cells in ankylosing spondylitis. Findings and caveats of the study: Prior literature has documented some motif variants in synovial fluid and blood from reactive arthritis. Clones linked to disease were reported to show significant enrichment in matched ankylosing spondylitis synovial fluid. Made up of about eight highly homologous variants, a TCR beta motif appeared characteristic of ankylosing spondylitis blood.

This clonotype occurred a few times. Its antigen is unknown. Germline CDR1 and CDR2: MNHEY and SVGAGI. Trimming removed 2 bases from V and 7 bases from J, with 11 bases in between. The CDR3 has 14 amino acids. Quantitative 5'-RACE with molecular barcodes produced the TCR beta libraries. MiXCR, applied by TCRdb to the 5' RACE reads, yields one record per CDR3 protein. The sample shows fewer than 400,000 distinct CDR3 sequences, approximately 8% of them seen only once. The chain joins TRBV6-5 to TRBJ2-2; D might be TRBD1 or TRBD2, each matching 6 bases. This receptor was obtained from a male donor with ankylosing spondylitis. Material for sequencing was blood, either unsorted or a sorted T cell fraction (not recorded which). The CDR3 bases are TGTGCCAGCAGTTACGGGGGGCGGGTCGGGGAGCTGTTTTTT. This sequence encodes CASSYGGRVGELFF.